The rows below give T cell receptor beta chains drawn from one sample of a study of beta chain features in type 1 diabetes. Measured with immunoSEQ multiplex PCR; TCRdb has only the in-frame clones, and not every one. The sample includes hundreds of thousands of clones, 12% to 15% of them seen just once. The sample was central memory CD4+ T cells from blood. Every receptor here comes from a man younger than 45 in good health. CDR3s include the opening cysteine and the closing phenylalanine or tryptophan. D genes are given only for firm matches. The size field is filled for only some rows; it gives once, few, many or a size class.

>NA|TRBV4-3|NA|TRBJ1-1
TGCGCCAGCAGCGGCCGGGGTCGTAGAGGGGGTACTGAAGCTTTCTTT
CASSGRGRRGGTEAFF
>TRBD1|TRBV18|many|TRBJ2-4
TGTGCCAGCTCACCGGGACAGGGTGTTACCAAAAACATTCAGTACTTC
CASSPGQGVTKNIQYF
>NA|TRBV5-8|NA|TRBJ2-3
TGTGCCAGCAGCCCGTTAGGGGGGGGAAAGCAGTATTTT
CASSPLGGGKQYF
>NA|TRBV7-9|NA|TRBJ1-1
TGTGCCAGCAGCCTACTCACAGTTAACACTGAAGCTTTCTTT
CASSLLTVNTEAFF
>TRBD2|TRBV2|few|TRBJ2-3
TGTGCCAGTACTAGCGGGAGGACAGATACGCAGTATTTT
CASTSGRTDTQYF
>NA|TRBV6-1|NA|TRBJ1-1
TGTGCCAGCACAGGAGATCCTAGGAACACTGAAGCTTTCTTT
CASTGDPRNTEAFF
>TRBD2|TRBV7-2|few|TRBJ2-4
TGTGCCAGCAGCCCGGGGAGGGCGGTGGGCATTCAGTACTTC
CASSPGRAVGIQYF
>NA|TRBV7-9|NA|TRBJ1-4
TGTGCCAGCAGCCCGGGCGGATCAACTAATGAAAAACTGTTTTTT
CASSPGGSTNEKLFF
>NA|TRBV5-1|NA|TRBJ1-6
TGCGCCAGCAGCTTGGTGAATAACAGGAATTCACCCCTCCACTTT
CASSLVNNRNSPLHF
>TRBD2|TRBV11-2|NA|TRBJ2-1
TGTGCCAGCAGTCGCCAGCGGGGGACCTACAATGAGCAGTTCTTC
CASSRQRGTYNEQFF
>NA|TRBV29-1|few|TRBJ1-6
TGCAGCGGCGCCGGGACAAAGACTAGGTCCTATAATTCACCCCTCCACTTT
CSGAGTKTRSYNSPLHF
>NA|TRBV29-1|few|TRBJ1-5
TGCAGCGTTGCAGAGAGTTCTAGCAATCAGCCCCAGCATTTT
CSVAESSSNQPQHF
>TRBD2|TRBV4-3|NA|TRBJ2-5
TGCGCCAGCAGCCAAGTTATTAATAGCGGGAGCGGGGAGACCCAGTACTTC
CASSQVINSGSGETQYF
>NA|TRBV11-1|NA|TRBJ2-1
TGTGCCAGCAGCTTTTCCCAGGGGGGCAAGAAGTTCTTC
CASSFSQGGKKFF
>NA|TRBV11-3|NA|TRBJ2-7
TGTGCCAGCAGACAGACCCCCCAACAGTTC
CASRQTPQQF
>NA|TRBV27|NA|TRBJ1-1
TGTGCCAGCAGTCCCCAGAGGGATAGGACTGAAGCTTTCTTT
CASSPQRDRTEAFF
>TRBD1|TRBV5-1|few|TRBJ2-5
TGCGCCAGCAGCTTTGGGACAGGGGGCCAAGAGACCCAGTACTTC
CASSFGTGGQETQYF
>TRBD1|TRBV5-1|NA|TRBJ1-2
TGCGCCAGCAGCAGGACAGGGGATAACTATGGCTACACCTTC
CASSRTGDNYGYTF
>NA|TRBV10-3|few|TRBJ1-3
TGTGCCATCAGCGCTGTAAGGGGGGGAAACACCATATATTTT
CAISAVRGGNTIYF
>TRBD2|TRBV7-9|few|TRBJ2-3
TGTGCCAGCAGCTTCTCTAGCGGGGGGGGCACAGATACGCAGTATTTT
CASSFSSGGGTDTQYF
>TRBD1|TRBV27|few|TRBJ2-2
TGTGCCAGCAGTTCGGCCCGACAGGGACCGAACACCGGGGAGCTGTTTTTT
CASSSARQGPNTGELFF
>NA|TRBV6-6|NA|TRBJ2-5
TGTGCCAGCAGTGCGGTGGCAAGTGAGACCCAGTACTTC
CASSAVASETQYF
>TRBD2|TRBV7-2|few|TRBJ2-5
TGTGCCAGCAGTAGAAGGAGCGGGGGGCAAGAGACCCAGTACTTC
CASSRRSGGQETQYF
>TRBD2|TRBV10-3|NA|TRBJ2-1
TGTGCCATCAGTGTCGGGGGAGGGCCGGGTGAGCAGTTCTTC
CAISVGGGPGEQFF
>NA|TRBV30|few|TRBJ2-1
TGTGCCTGGAGTGACCCCTACAATGAGCAGTTCTTC
CAWSDPYNEQFF